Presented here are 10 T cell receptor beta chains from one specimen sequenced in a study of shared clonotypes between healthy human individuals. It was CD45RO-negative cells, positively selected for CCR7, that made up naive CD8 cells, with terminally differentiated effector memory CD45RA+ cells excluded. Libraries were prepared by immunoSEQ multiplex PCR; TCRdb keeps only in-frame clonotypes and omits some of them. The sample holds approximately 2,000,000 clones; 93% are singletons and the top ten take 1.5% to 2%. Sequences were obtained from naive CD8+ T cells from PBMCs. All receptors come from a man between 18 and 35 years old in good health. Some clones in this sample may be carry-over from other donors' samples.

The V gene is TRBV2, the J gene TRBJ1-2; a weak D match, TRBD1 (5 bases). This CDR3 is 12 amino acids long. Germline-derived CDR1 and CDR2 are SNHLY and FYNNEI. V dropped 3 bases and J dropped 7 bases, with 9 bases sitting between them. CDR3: CASSDPGGGYTF. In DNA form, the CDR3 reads TGTGCCAGCAGTGACCCGGGGGGTGGCTACACCTTC.

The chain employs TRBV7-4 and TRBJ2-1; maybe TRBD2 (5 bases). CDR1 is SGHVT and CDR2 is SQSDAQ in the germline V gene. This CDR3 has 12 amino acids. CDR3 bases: TGTGCAACTAGTAGCTCCTACAATGAGCAGTTCTTC. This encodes CATSSSYNEQFF.

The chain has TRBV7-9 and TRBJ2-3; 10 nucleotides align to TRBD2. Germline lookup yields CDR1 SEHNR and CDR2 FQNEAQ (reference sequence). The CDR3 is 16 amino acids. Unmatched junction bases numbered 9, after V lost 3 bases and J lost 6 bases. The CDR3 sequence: CASSLAAGGPSDTQYF. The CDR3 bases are TGTGCCAGCAGCTTGGCAGCGGGAGGGCCCTCGGATACGCAGTATTTT. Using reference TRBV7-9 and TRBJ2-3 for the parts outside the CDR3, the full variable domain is DTGVSQNPRHKITKRGQNVTFRCDPISEHNRLYWYRQTLGQGPEFLTYFQNEAQLEKSRLLSDRFSAERPKGSFSTLEIQRTEQGDSAMYLCASSLAAGGPSDTQYFGPGTRLTVL.

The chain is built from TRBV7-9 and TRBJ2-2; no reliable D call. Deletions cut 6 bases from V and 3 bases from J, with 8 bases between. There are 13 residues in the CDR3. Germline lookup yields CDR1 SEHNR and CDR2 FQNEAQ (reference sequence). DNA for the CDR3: TGTGCCAGCAGGAAGGTGGACACCGGGGAGCTGTTTTTT. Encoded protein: CASRKVDTGELFF.

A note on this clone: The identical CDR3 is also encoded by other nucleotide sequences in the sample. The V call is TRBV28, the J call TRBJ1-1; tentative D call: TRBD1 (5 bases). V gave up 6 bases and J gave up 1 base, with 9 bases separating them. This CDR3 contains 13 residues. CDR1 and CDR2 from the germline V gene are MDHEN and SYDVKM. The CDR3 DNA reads TGTGCCAGCAGGACGACAGCGAACACTGAAGCTTTCTTT. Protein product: CASRTTANTEAFF.

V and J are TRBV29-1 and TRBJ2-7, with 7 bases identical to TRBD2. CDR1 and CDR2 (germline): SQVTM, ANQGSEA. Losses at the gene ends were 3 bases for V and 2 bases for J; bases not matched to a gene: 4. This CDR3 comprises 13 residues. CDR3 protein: CSVDVAGAYEQYF. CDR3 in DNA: TGCAGCGTTGACGTCGCGGGGGCCTACGAGCAGTACTTC.

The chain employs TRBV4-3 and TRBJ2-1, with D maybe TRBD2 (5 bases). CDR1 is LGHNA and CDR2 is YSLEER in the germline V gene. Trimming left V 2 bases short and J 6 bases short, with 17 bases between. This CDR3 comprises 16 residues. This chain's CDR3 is CASSQMGWEKGNEQFF. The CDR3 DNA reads TGCGCCAGCAGCCAAATGGGGTGGGAGAAGGGCAATGAGCAGTTCTTC.

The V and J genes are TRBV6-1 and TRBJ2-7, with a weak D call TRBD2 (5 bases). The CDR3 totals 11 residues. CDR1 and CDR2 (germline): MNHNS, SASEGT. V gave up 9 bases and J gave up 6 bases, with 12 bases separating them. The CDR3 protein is CASLHGSEQYF. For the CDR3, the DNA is TGTGCCAGTCTTCATGGGAGCGAGCAGTACTTC.

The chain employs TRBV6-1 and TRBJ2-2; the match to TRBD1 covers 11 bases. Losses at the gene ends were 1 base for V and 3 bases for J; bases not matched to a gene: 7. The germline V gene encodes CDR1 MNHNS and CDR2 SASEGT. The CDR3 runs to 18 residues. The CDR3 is CASSEGGWGQGDTGELFF. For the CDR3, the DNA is TGTGCCAGCAGTGAAGGAGGGTGGGGACAGGGGGACACCGGGGAGCTGTTTTTT.

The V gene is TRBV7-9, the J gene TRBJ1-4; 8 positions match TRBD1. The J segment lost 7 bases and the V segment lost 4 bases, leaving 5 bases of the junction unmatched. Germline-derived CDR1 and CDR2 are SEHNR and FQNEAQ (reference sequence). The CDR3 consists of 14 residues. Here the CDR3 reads CASSSTTGGEKLFF. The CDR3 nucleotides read TGTGCCAGCAGCTCGACAACAGGGGGTGAAAAACTGTTTTTT.